This TCR beta chain was retrieved from a study of CD8 T cells in Susac syndrome (dated by TCRdb to between 2019 and 2020). Study-wide context: Among the sequenced Susac syndrome patients, over five had clinically active disease and about eight were in clinical remission. Whether CD8+ T cell activation and differentiation in Susac syndrome was antigen driven was tested using repertoire sequencing. Susac syndrome patients were therapy-naive, on corticosteroids (some also receiving IVIg), or on IVIg alone at blood withdrawal.

Study-wide findings and limitations: The number of individuals in the TCR sequencing and HLA analysis was recognized as being relatively small. In patients with Susac syndrome, the CD4+ T cell repertoire showed no detectable clonal expansion.

Clipping removes 6 bases from V and 7 bases from J, with 12 as the unmatched junction base count. The germline V gene gives CDR1 as MNHNS and CDR2 as SASEGT. The CDR3, cysteine through phenylalanine, is 14 amino acids long. The read is trimmed to its CDR3 DNA, 42 bases read in frame from base 1. RNA was extracted with the RNeasy kit and roughly 0.45 to 1 ug was reverse transcribed using random hexamers. The immunoSEQ multiplex PCR assay, covering 54 Vbeta and 13 Jbeta segments, was used to amplify TCR beta CDR3 regions. PCR amplification bias was corrected by using a synthetic template baseline for primer optimization and computational correction. The study's own analysis went as follows. Reads were annotated to V, D and J genes per IMGT and analyzed with immunoSEQ Analyzer, keeping only productive sequences. Clonality was calculated as one minus the Shannon entropy normalized by log2 of the number of productive unique sequences. For each patient and control, public and private clones were evaluated within the 100 most prevalent clones. Susac-specific clones were defined as absent from healthy and MS cohorts, roughly 1,100 published viral clones and other ImmuneACCESS disease sequences. TCRdb itself trimmed the public reads at Q25 with fastp, ran MiXCR and retained productive beta chains. All rows with the same CDR3 protein become a single entry with the most common DNA and genes. The V and J calls come from TCRdb's annotation, not from the publication. This sample is represented by 210,000 or so distinct CDR3 sequences; approximately 94% of them were singletons. Roughly 0.14% of the sample is taken by the ten largest.

The table lists this clonotype with a count of one. Its antigen is not yet known. Per-base quality was not reported, and no clone a single base away is much larger than it. One read is thin evidence. Peripheral blood CD8+ and CD4+ T cells from healthy donors, Susac syndrome patients and multiple sclerosis patients were profiled using high-throughput TCR beta sequencing. The Susac syndrome patients fulfilled recently defined diagnostic criteria for either definite or probable disease. Bulk CD8+ and CD4+ T cells were purified magnetically by negative isolation, whereas CD8+ TEMRA cells were enriched by FACS. Blood was drawn into EDTA tubes, processed within 24 hours, and PBMCs were isolated by density gradient centrifugation. PBMCs destined for TCR sequencing were cryopreserved in liquid nitrogen and later thawed in a 37 °C water bath. Purity of sorted or isolated CD4+, CD8+ and CD8+ TEMRA cells was at least 90%.

Sequencing was done on a sample of CD4+ T cells from PBMCs. The clonotype was recovered from a human donor with Susac syndrome. In this chain, TRBV6-1 is recombined with TRBJ2-7; a stretch of 7 junction bases matches TRBD1. The CDR3 region reads CASSLGGPLWEQYF. The nucleotide sequence is TGTGCCAGCAGCTTAGGGGGCCCTCTATGGGAGCAGTACTTC.